A selection of T cell receptor beta chains follows, all from one sample in a study of patients and donors after allogeneic stem cell transplantation. Each CDR3 protein gets one entry after TCRdb re-called the RT-PCR reads with MiXCR. Of 390,000 or so distinct CDR3 sequences in the sample, roughly 17% were seen once. The sample taken for sequencing was blood, either unsorted or a sorted T cell fraction (not recorded which). The source is a human donor who was either an allogeneic HSCT recipient or a stem cell or donor lymphocyte infusion donor (not recorded which). It is not recorded whose cells these are; they may come from a transplant donor. Each CDR3 is given with its conserved first and last residue. Fields, in order: CDR3 protein, CDR3 DNA, clone size, V gene, J gene, D gene. D genes are given only for firm matches. Size values are once, few and many counts, or a class for expanded clones, and some rows have none.

CDR3: CATYDTTNTGELFF; DNA: TGTGCCACCTATGACACCACGAACACCGGGGAGCTGTTTTTT; size: few; V: TRBV5-4; J: TRBJ2-2; D: -
CDR3: CASSRGPIEQYF; DNA: TGTGCCAGCAGCCGCGGTCCGATCGAGCAGTACTTC; size: -; V: TRBV7-9; J: TRBJ2-7; D: -
CDR3: CASSYTDRGNIQYF; DNA: TGTGCCAGCAGCTATACGGACAGGGGAAACATTCAGTACTTC; size: many; V: TRBV7-8; J: TRBJ2-4; D: TRBD1
CDR3: CASSLAGTRFYEQYF; DNA: TGCGCCAGCAGCTTGGCCGGGACTAGATTCTACGAGCAGTACTTC; size: few; V: TRBV5-1; J: TRBJ2-7; D: TRBD2
CDR3: CASSSPAGGLGEKLFF; DNA: TGTGCCAGCAGCTCACCCGCGGGGGGGCTCGGTGAAAAACTGTTTTTT; size: -; V: TRBV7-8; J: TRBJ1-4; D: -
CDR3: CSATEDSATNEKLFF; DNA: TGCAGTGCTACCGAGGACTCTGCAACTAATGAAAAACTGTTTTTT; size: many; V: TRBV20-1; J: TRBJ1-4; D: -
CDR3: CASTWPSGLKNTGELFF; DNA: TGTGCCTCGACCTGGCCTAGCGGGCTAAAGAACACCGGGGAGCTGTTTTTT; size: few; V: TRBV10-3; J: TRBJ2-2; D: TRBD2
CDR3: CASYRDRGNEQYF; DNA: TGTGCCAGCTACCGGGACAGGGGGAACGAGCAGTACTTC; size: many; V: TRBV21-1; J: TRBJ2-7; D: -
CDR3: CASSTYPGLGPCEQYF; DNA: TGTGCCAGCAGTACTTATCCGGGACTGGGCCCCTGCGAGCAGTACTTC; size: -; V: TRBV6-2/TRBV6-3; J: TRBJ2-7; D: -
CDR3: CASSQKGNRQYF; DNA: TGTGCCAGCAGCCAGAAAGGGAACAGACAGTACTTC; size: few; V: TRBV3-1; J: TRBJ2-7; D: -
CDR3: CAISESMFRGVMSNEQFF; DNA: TGTGCCATCAGTGAGTCGATGTTTCGGGGTGTAATGAGCAATGAGCAGTTCTTC; size: few; V: TRBV10-3; J: TRBJ2-1; D: -
CDR3: CSARQGIAPGTQYF; DNA: TGCAGTGCCAGACAGGGTATCGCCCCCGGGACCCAGTACTTC; size: -; V: TRBV20-1; J: TRBJ2-5; D: TRBD1
CDR3: CATSRDLTAYGYTF; DNA: TGTGCCACCAGCAGAGATCTAACAGCCTATGGCTACACCTTC; size: few; V: TRBV15; J: TRBJ1-2; D: -
CDR3: CASSESGYSNQPQHF; DNA: TGTGCCAGCAGTGAAAGCGGATATAGCAATCAGCCCCAGCATTTT; size: few; V: TRBV2; J: TRBJ1-5; D: -
CDR3: CASSGQGTTEAFF; DNA: TGTGCCAGCAGCGGACAGGGTACCACTGAAGCTTTCTTT; size: -; V: TRBV2; J: TRBJ1-1; D: TRBD1
CDR3: CAISEPLLGTTKETQYF; DNA: TGTGCCATCAGTGAACCCCTCTTAGGGACTACCAAAGAGACCCAGTACTTC; size: -; V: TRBV10-3; J: TRBJ2-5; D: TRBD2
CDR3: CSSPRGSGPRGDEQFF; DNA: TGCAGTTCCCCTAGGGGCAGCGGGCCGAGGGGGGATGAGCAGTTCTTC; size: -; V: TRBV20-1; J: TRBJ2-1; D: -
CDR3: CASSEWRRDNEQFF; DNA: TGTGCCAGCAGTGAATGGAGGAGGGATAATGAGCAGTTCTTC; size: many; V: TRBV6-1; J: TRBJ2-1; D: -
CDR3: CSAWTGKGTQYF; DNA: TGCAGTGCTTGGACAGGGAAAGGGACCCAGTACTTC; size: -; V: TRBV20-1; J: TRBJ2-5; D: TRBD1
CDR3: CASSLELSGRSTDTQYF; DNA: TGCGCCAGCAGCTTGGAACTAAGCGGGAGGAGCACAGATACGCAGTATTTT; size: -; V: TRBV5-1; J: TRBJ2-3; D: TRBD2
CDR3: CASSQSSRYNEQFF; DNA: TGTGCCAGCAGCCAATCTAGCAGATACAATGAGCAGTTCTTC; size: -; V: TRBV14; J: TRBJ2-1; D: -
CDR3: CASSYSGRGDSNQPQHF; DNA: TGTGCCAGCAGTTACTCGGGGAGGGGGGATAGCAATCAGCCCCAGCATTTT; size: -; V: TRBV6-5; J: TRBJ1-5; D: -
CDR3: CASVLRSQFGQYF; DNA: TGTGCCAGCGTTCTGCGGTCACAATTCGGGCAGTACTTC; size: -; V: TRBV6-1; J: TRBJ2-7; D: -
CDR3: CASSAQRSGEQYF; DNA: TGTGCCAGCAGCGCACAAAGAAGCGGCGAGCAGTACTTC; size: -; V: TRBV11-3; J: TRBJ2-7; D: -